The 21 T cell receptor beta chains in this list originate from one sample, sequenced in a study of identical twins' blood T cells. TCRdb passed the 5' RACE reads through MiXCR, listing each CDR3 protein once. The profile shows 300,000 to 400,000 distinct CDR3 sequences, 25% to 35% of them singletons. Sequencing used PBMCs. Source of these receptors: a woman aged 18-55 years in good health.

The chain combines TRBV19 with TRBJ1-5; D ambiguous. The germline V gene has CDR1 LNHDA and CDR2 SQIVND (reference sequence). The CDR3 contains 14 residues. The V end lost 10 bases, the J end lost 4 bases, and 17 bases lay between the germline ends. Here the CDR3 DNA reads TGTGCCAACGCCCCGGGAGGGAGAAATCAGCCCCAGCATTTT. Translating it yields CANAPGGRNQPQHF. Looking up the rest from reference TRBV19 and TRBJ1-5 gives the full variable domain: DGGITQSPKYLFRKEGQNVTLSCEQNLNHDAMYWYRQDPGQGLRLIYYSQIVNDFQKGDIAEGYSVSREKKESFPLTVTSAQKNPTAFYLCANAPGGRNQPQHFGDGTRLSIL.

Worth noting for this clonotype: This sequence may be a read error, since a much larger clone differs from it by one base. The chain joins TRBV6-2 or TRBV6-3 to TRBJ2-2; 7 bases line up with TRBD2. The CDR3 is 15 residues long. After removal of 4 bases from V and 0 bases from J, the junction contained 2 bases not matched to a gene. The germline CDR1 and CDR2 sequences are MNHEY and SVGEGT. In DNA form, the CDR3 reads TGTGCCAGCAGTTTCGGACTAGCGAACACCGGGGAGCTGTTTTTT. Translation: CASSFGLANTGELFF.

The rearrangement joins TRBV2 to TRBJ1-5, with 7 bases lining up with TRBD1. Germline V gives CDR1 SNHLY, CDR2 FYNNEI. This CDR3 has 13 residues. V was pared by 6 bases and J by 3 bases, with 2 bases of the junction left unmatched. CDR3 in amino acids: CASRQGYNQPQHF. DNA for the CDR3: TGTGCCAGCAGACAGGGGTACAATCAGCCCCAGCATTTT.

The rearrangement links TRBV7-8 to TRBJ2-1; weak D call: TRBD2 (6 bases). The V end lost 2 bases, the J end lost 4 bases, and 12 bases lay between the germline ends. The CDR3 spans 15 residues. Germline-derived CDR1 and CDR2 are SGHVS and FQNEAQ. CDR3 DNA: TGTGCCAGCAGCTTAAGGAGGGCCTCTTACAATGAGCAGTTCTTC. It specifies CASSLRRASYNEQFF.

This clonotype was seen once. This sequence joins TRBV7-6 and TRBJ2-1; 8 positions agree with TRBD1. The CDR3 has 16 amino acids. Per the germline V gene, CDR1 is SGHVS and CDR2 is FNYEAQ. The junction had 14 bases not matched to a gene; V was cut back by 4 bases and J by 9 bases. CDR3: CASSSWTGRQDIEQFF. CDR3 in DNA: TGTGCCAGCAGCTCCTGGACAGGGCGGCAAGATATTGAGCAGTTCTTC.

This chain links TRBV7-9 with TRBJ1-5, with TRBD1 as a possible D gene (5 bases). Trimming stripped 5 bases from V and 3 bases from J, with 17 bases between. CDR1 is SEHNR, CDR2 FQNEAQ, per germline (reference sequence). The CDR3 spans 16 residues. CDR3 bases: TGTGCCAGCAGCCCCTATGGGACGGGAAACAATCAGCCCCAGCATTTT. Translating it yields CASSPYGTGNNQPQHF.

There are a few counts of this clonotype. The genes are TRBV11-3 and TRBJ1-1, with 9 bases that match TRBD1. CDR1 is SGHNT and CDR2 is YENEEA in the germline V gene. The length of the CDR3 is 13 residues. Trimming removed 10 bases from V and 1 base from J; junction bases left unmatched: 4. Written as DNA, the CDR3 is TGTGCCACATCACAGGGGGCGAACACTGAAGCTTTCTTT. It encodes CATSQGANTEAFF.

This clonotype was recorded only once. This rearrangement joins TRBV15 to TRBJ1-5; D ambiguous. The CDR3 totals 15 residues. CDR1 and CDR2 (germline): LNHNV, YYDKDF (reference sequence). Trimming cost V 0 bases and J 3 bases, with 9 bases left between them. CDR3 loop: CATSRDHPVNQPQHF. DNA of the CDR3: TGTGCCACCAGCAGAGATCATCCAGTCAATCAGCCCCAGCATTTT.

The table lists this clonotype with many counts. The rearrangement links TRBV20-1 to TRBJ1-3; TRBD1 matches 7 bases. CDR1 is DFQATT and CDR2 is SNEGSKA in the germline V gene (reference sequence). The CDR3 is made up of 16 amino acids. V lost 6 bases, J lost 3 bases, and 14 bases stayed unmatched. The CDR3 DNA reads as TGCAGTGCCCCTGACAGGGCGACCGGTTATGGAAACACCATATATTTT. Protein product: CSAPDRATGYGNTIYF.

This clonotype occurred a few times. The chain has TRBV20-1 and TRBJ1-1; TRBD1 is a possible D gene (5 bases). The V and J ends lost 6 bases and 3 bases respectively, with 14 bases between them. CDR3 size: 13 residues. Germline lookup yields CDR1 DFQATT and CDR2 SNEGSKA (reference sequence). CDR3 sequence: CSADGAVDTEAFF. CDR3 DNA: TGCAGTGCCGACGGGGCCGTGGACACTGAAGCTTTCTTT.

On this clonotype itself: A much bigger clone sits one base away, suggesting this may be a read error. The chain recombines TRBV12-3 or TRBV12-4 with TRBJ2-7; D possibly corresponds to TRBD2 (5 bases). This CDR3 is 11 amino acids long. The CDR3 DNA reads TGTGCCAGCAGTAAACTGGAGGAGCAGCACTTC. Its protein product is CASSKLEEQHF.

V usage is TRBV7-2 and J usage is TRBJ1-1; D may be TRBD1 (6 bases). Germline V gene lookup returns CDR1 SGHTA and CDR2 FQGNSA. The CDR3 contains 13 residues. Trimming took 3 bases from V and 4 from J, leaving 9 bases between them. The CDR3 DNA sequence: TGTGCCAGCAGCTTCCAGGGGTTCACTGAAGCTTTCTTT. Translating it yields CASSFQGFTEAFF.

On this clonotype: One junction end does not reproduce the germline sequence, and a read error may be involved. This chain joins TRBV29-1 and TRBJ2-7, with D tentatively TRBD1 (6 bases). The CDR3 consists of 12 residues. From germline, CDR1 is SQVTM and CDR2 ANQGSEA. The CDR3 here is CSVVFRGYEQHF. CDR3 nucleotide sequence: TGCAGCGTTGTGTTCAGGGGCTACGAGCAGCACTTC.

The J gene is TRBJ2-2, the V gene TRBV6-6, with 9 bases aligning to TRBD2. Germline-derived CDR1 and CDR2 are MNHNY and SVGAGI (reference sequence). V was clipped by 6 bases and J by 3 bases; unmatched bases: 17. CDR3 length: 19 amino acids. The CDR3 DNA sequence: TGTGCCAGCAGCTTTCGATTAGCGGGAGTTAAGACTGACACCGGGGAGCTGTTTTTT. It codes for CASSFRLAGVKTDTGELFF.

The rearrangement uses TRBV6-5 and TRBJ1-3; TRBD1 might be the D (5 bases). The CDR3 is 13 residues long. CDR1 MNHEY and CDR2 SVGAGI come from the germline V gene. V dropped 7 bases and J dropped 11 bases, with 18 bases sitting between them. The CDR3 sequence: CASIRRGEHAIYF. DNA of the CDR3: TGTGCCAGCATCCGACGGGGGGAACACGCCATATATTTT.

This clonotype was found many times. The gene calls are TRBV6-1 and TRBJ2-3, with D possibly called TRBD1 or TRBD2 (5 bases each). The CDR3 sequence is 14 residues long. The germline V gene has CDR1 MNHNS and CDR2 SASEGT. With 4 bases removed from V and 3 bases from J, the gap between germline ends came to 11 bases. CDR3 residues: CASSVRGATDTQYF. The DNA for the CDR3 is TGTGCCAGCAGTGTTAGGGGAGCAACAGATACGCAGTATTTT.

This rearrangement joins TRBV7-2 to TRBJ1-1; the D gene is possibly TRBD1 (6 bases). This CDR3 is built from 16 residues. V dropped 3 bases and J dropped 1 base, with 15 bases sitting between them. Looked up from germline, CDR1 is SGHTA and CDR2 is FQGNSA. This chain's CDR3 is CASSFFRRGTNTEAFF. DNA for the CDR3: TGTGCCAGCAGCTTCTTTCGCAGGGGCACGAACACTGAAGCTTTCTTT.

The sample holds a few counts of this clonotype. V usage is TRBV20-1 and J usage is TRBJ1-2; D remains ambiguous. V was shortened by 3 bases and J by 7 bases, with 9 bases between the two germline ends. There are 11 residues in the CDR3. The germline CDR1 and CDR2 sequences are DFQATT and SNEGSKA (reference sequence). CDR3 DNA sequence: TGCAGTGCTAGCGTGACCAGTGGCTACACCTTC. As protein: CSASVTSGYTF.

The rearrangement joins TRBV7-2 to TRBJ2-7; TRBD1 matches 8 bases. CDR3 length: 15 residues. V lost 6 bases, J lost 3 bases, and 10 bases stayed unmatched. Per the germline V gene, CDR1 is SGHTA and CDR2 is FQGNSA. The CDR3 sequence is CASSMTNRGYYEQYF. CDR3 nucleotide sequence: TGTGCCAGCAGTATGACGAACAGGGGGTACTACGAGCAGTACTTC.

V usage is TRBV5-5 and J usage is TRBJ2-7, with TRBD2 matching 8 bases. From germline, CDR1 is SGHKS and CDR2 YYEKEE (reference sequence). This CDR3 spans 16 amino acids. With 4 bases clipped from V and 2 bases from J, the junction kept 11 bases outside the gene matches. CDR3 bases: TGTGCCAGCAGCCCGCGTTTACTAGCGGTAGCCTACGAGCAGTACTTC. Translated, it gives CASSPRLLAVAYEQYF.

J is TRBJ2-2 and V is TRBV6-1, with D perhaps matching TRBD2 (6 bases). The CDR3 sequence is 14 residues long. Germline CDR1 reads MNHNS; CDR2 reads SASEGT. The V end lost 7 bases, the J end lost 5 bases, and 14 bases lay between the germline ends. The CDR3 nucleotides are TGTGCCAGCACATCGGGGGAGGATACCGGGGAGCTGTTTTTT. Its protein product is CASTSGEDTGELFF.